This T cell receptor beta chain was identified during a study of blood T cell repertoires in COVID-19. The overall study: Samples taken during acute and convalescent COVID-19 were collected in the United States, Italy and Spain.

The CDR3 contains 15 residues. V was shortened by 8 bases and J by 1 base, with 17 bases between the two germline ends. CDR1 is MNHNY, CDR2 SVGAGI, per germline (reference sequence). Enrollment of patients from Seattle took place during active infection, with longitudinal follow-up. Authors' analysis steps: The assay estimated nucleated cells by amplifying reference gene primers. Repertoires were generated with immunoSEQ multiplex PCR, while TCRdb's copy carries only in-frame clones and drops some. The DNA gave D and trimming, while V, J and clone size come from that table. The profile shows some 100,000 clones, approximately 86% of them singletons.

Sequences were obtained from peripheral blood. V and J are TRBV6-6 and TRBJ1-2; maybe TRBD1 (5 bases). The source of this sequence is a man in his fifties with COVID-19, enrolled during active disease. CDR3 protein: CASSLSSGNNYGYTF. CDR3 coding DNA: TGTGCCAGCTCCCTCAGTTCAGGGAATAACTATGGCTACACCTTC.